The 6 T cell receptor beta chains reported below all come from one sample, sequenced in a study of spatial heterogeneity in lung cancer. General study findings and limits: Tracking of tumor mutation counts was seen in expanded intratumoral alpha and beta TCR counts.

As to time point: sample taken at primary tumor resection. TCRdb itself ran the 5' RACE reads through MiXCR, one entry per CDR3 protein. Of fewer than 1,000 distinct CDR3 sequences listed, approximately 7% are singletons. The antigens for these receptors are not known. Sequenced here: lung tumor tissue, sampled at surgery. The receptors were gathered from a female donor with early-stage non-small cell lung cancer.

By proportion, this clonotype is medium-sized. V is TRBV20-1 and J is TRBJ2-5; weak D call: TRBD2 (5 bases). This CDR3 is 13 amino acids long. Germline V gene lookup returns CDR1 DFQATT and CDR2 SNEGSKA (reference sequence). Trimming stripped 5 bases from V and 2 bases from J, with 12 bases between. The CDR3 nucleotides read TGCAGTGCTGCGCGGACTCTTCAAGAGACCCAGTACTTC. It encodes CSAARTLQETQYF.

This clonotype is labeled large. This rearrangement joins TRBV11-3 to TRBJ2-1; TRBD2 matches 8 bases. From germline, CDR1 is SGHNT and CDR2 YENEEA. The length of the CDR3 is 17 residues. J was trimmed by 0 bases and V by 1 base; bases with no gene match: 5. The CDR3 sequence is CASSLGGGGSSYNEQFF. As DNA, the CDR3 is TGTGCCAGCAGCTTAGGAGGCGGGGGGAGCTCCTACAATGAGCAGTTCTTC. Combining the CDR3 with reference TRBV11-3 and TRBJ2-1 gives the whole variable domain EAGVVQSPRYKIIEKKQPVAFWCNPISGHNTLYWYLQNLGQGPELLIRYENEEAVDDSQLPKDRFSAERLKGVDSTLKIQPAELGDSAVYLCASSLGGGGSSYNEQFFGPGTRLTVL.

V usage is TRBV5-1 and J usage is TRBJ1-1; D is unclear. This CDR3 spans 14 amino acids. Germline CDR1 and CDR2: SGHRS and YFSETQ. V lost 2 bases to trimming and J lost 0 bases, with 8 bases between them. CDR3: CASSLVSLNTEAFF. The CDR3 coding sequence is TGCGCCAGCAGCTTAGTTTCCCTGAACACTGAAGCTTTCTTT.

This clonotype qualifies as large (0.1 to 1%). This sequence joins TRBV7-3 and TRBJ1-1; D perhaps matches TRBD1 (6 bases). Per the germline V gene, CDR1 is SGHTA and CDR2 is FQGTGA. CDR3 length: 13 residues. V was trimmed by 5 bases and J by 1 base, leaving 8 bases between them. This CDR3 is CASSATGNTEAFF. The CDR3 DNA sequence: TGTGCCAGCAGCGCGACAGGGAACACTGAAGCTTTCTTT.

By proportion, this clonotype is medium-sized. The chain uses TRBV7-2 and TRBJ2-2; tentatively, D is TRBD1 (6 bases). V was clipped by 5 bases and J by 6 bases, with 13 bases between them. Germline V gene sequence: CDR1 SGHTA, CDR2 FQGNSA. The CDR3 sequence is 14 residues long. DNA of the CDR3: TGTGCCAGCAGCCAGGGGCGTCCAGCCGGGGAGCTGTTTTTT. Translation: CASSQGRPAGELFF.

This clonotype qualifies as large. The CDR3 nucleotides read TGTGCCAGCACCCCAAATTGGGATAGCAATCAGCCCCAGCATTTT. It translates to CASTPNWDSNQPQHF. V gene TRBV12-3 or TRBV12-4 combines with J gene TRBJ1-5; D remains ambiguous. With 7 bases removed from V and 0 bases from J, the gap between germline ends came to 13 bases. This CDR3 comprises 15 residues.